The 24 T cell receptor beta chains in this list originate from one sample, sequenced in a study of OX40 agonist ivuxolimab in advanced cancers. Some clones are missing from TCRdb's copy, which holds only in-frame ones; the method was immunoSEQ multiplex PCR. Altogether 60,000 to 85,000 clones are present, over 85% being singletons, with the ten largest covering 0.35% to 0.45%. The specimen comprised CD4+ or CD8+ T cells sorted from blood, sampled in a trial of the OX40 agonist ivuxolimab. The source is an adult with an advanced solid tumor such as melanoma, head and neck, liver or kidney cancer.

The chain joins TRBV23-1 to TRBJ2-3; possibly TRBD2 for D (6 bases). TRBV23-1 is an ORF, and what it does is uncertain. The CDR3 spans 17 residues. Deletions cut 6 bases from V and 7 bases from J, with 26 bases between. The CDR3 nucleotides read TGCGCCAGCAGCCAAGATCGCGGAGGGAGTCTTGTTTATACGCAGTATTTT. Residues: CASSQDRGGSLVYTQYF.

This clone showed up just once. This sequence joins TRBV28 and TRBJ2-3; either TRBD1 or TRBD2 may fit D (5 bases each). CDR1 and CDR2 from the germline V gene are MDHEN and SYDVKM. The CDR3 spans 16 residues. V shed 8 bases and J shed 0 bases, with 18 bases lying between them. The CDR3 is CASAFLRGASTDTQYF. The CDR3 DNA is TGTGCCAGCGCCTTTTTAAGGGGAGCTAGCACAGATACGCAGTATTTT. Using reference TRBV28 and TRBJ2-3 for the parts outside the CDR3, the full variable domain is DVKVTQSSRYLVKRTGEKVFLECVQDMDHENMFWYRQDPGLGLRLIYFSYDVKMKEKGDIPEGYSVSREKKERFSLILESASTNQTSMYLCASAFLRGASTDTQYFGPGTRLTVL.

This rearrangement joins TRBV5-1 to TRBJ1-3; perhaps TRBD1 as D (5 bases). The CDR3 consists of 15 residues. Germline CDR1 SGHRS, CDR2 YFSETQ. V was pared by 1 base and J by 0 bases, with 8 bases between. This CDR3 reads CASSLPGLSGNTIYF. CDR3 nucleotides: TGCGCCAGCAGCTTGCCGGGGCTCTCTGGAAACACCATATATTTT.

This clone was detected once. The rearrangement joins TRBV4-3 to TRBJ2-1; tentatively, D is TRBD1 (5 bases). Germline V gene lookup returns CDR1 LGHNA and CDR2 YSLEER. The CDR3 is 15 residues long. With 0 bases removed from V and 4 bases from J, the gap between germline ends came to 10 bases. The CDR3, as DNA: TGCGCCAGCAGCCAAGAAAGGGCAGGGTACAATGAGCAGTTCTTC. Amino acid sequence: CASSQERAGYNEQFF.

The chain uses TRBV9 and TRBJ2-5; TRBD2 matches 8 bases. This CDR3 comprises 15 residues. CDR1 and CDR2 (germline): SGDLS, YYNGEE. The junction had 6 bases not matched to a gene; V was cut back by 0 bases and J by 5 bases. The CDR3 coding sequence is TGTGCCAGCAGCGTAGACGGGACTAGTATTGAGACCCAGTACTTC. It is translated as CASSVDGTSIETQYF.

The V call is TRBV19, the J call TRBJ1-2; D gene ambiguous. V was shortened by 2 bases and J by 6 bases, with 13 bases between the two germline ends. Germline CDR1 LNHDA, CDR2 SQIVND (reference sequence). CDR3 length equals 14 residues. CDR3 region: CASSITQVYNGYTF. The CDR3 nucleotides read TGTGCCAGTAGTATAACTCAGGTCTACAATGGCTACACCTTC.

The chain has TRBV18 and TRBJ1-4; D might be TRBD1 (5 bases). V was trimmed by 4 bases and J by 1 base, leaving 16 bases between them. The CDR3 is 17 amino acids. Germline V CDR1 and CDR2: KGHSH, LQKENI. The CDR3 sequence: CASSQSNVGGTNEKLFF. CDR3 DNA sequence: TGTGCCAGCTCACAATCCAACGTCGGGGGAACTAATGAAAAACTGTTTTTT.

The V call is TRBV5-1, the J call TRBJ1-5; no clear D gene. CDR1 and CDR2 (germline): SGHRS, YFSETQ. V was shortened by 4 bases and J by 3 bases, with 14 bases between the two germline ends. This CDR3 spans 15 amino acids. In DNA, the CDR3 is TGCGCCAGCAGCCAGGACGAGGGCCTCAATCAGCCCCAGCATTTT. It encodes CASSQDEGLNQPQHF.

The chain employs TRBV19 and TRBJ1-5; 12 bases match TRBD1. Germline assignment: CDR1 LNHDA and CDR2 SQIVND (reference sequence). The CDR3 is made up of 14 amino acids. V trimming: 5 bases; J trimming: 7 bases; junction bases outside the gene matches: 3. The DNA for the CDR3 is TGTGCCAGTAGTTGGGACAGGGGGCAGCAGCCCCAGCATTTT. As protein: CASSWDRGQQPQHF.

The rearrangement joins TRBV28 to TRBJ2-3; TRBD1 is a possible D gene (5 bases). Per germline, CDR1 MDHEN and CDR2 SYDVKM. The CDR3 sequence is 14 residues long. V was trimmed by 3 bases and J by 4 bases, leaving 11 bases between them. The CDR3 region has the DNA TGTGCCAGCAGTTTGGGGCTAGTGGCAGATACGCAGTATTTT. This encodes CASSLGLVADTQYF.

This sequence joins TRBV5-4 and TRBJ2-7, with D tentatively TRBD1 or TRBD2 (5 bases each). The CDR3 covers 13 residues. Germline values: CDR1 SGHNT, CDR2 YYREEE (reference sequence). Trimming took 3 bases from V and 0 from J, leaving 7 bases between them. Here the CDR3 DNA reads TGTGCCAGCAGCTCCGGGACCTCCTACGAGCAGTACTTC. Translated, it gives CASSSGTSYEQYF.

The chain couples TRBV28 to TRBJ2-3; 8 bases line up with TRBD2. The germline gives CDR1 MDHEN, CDR2 SYDVKM. V lost 6 bases, J lost 1 base, and 6 bases stayed unmatched. The CDR3 runs 15 residues. The CDR3 sequence is CASRSSGGRTDTQYF. CDR3 nucleotide sequence: TGTGCCAGCAGATCAAGCGGGGGCCGCACAGATACGCAGTATTTT.

The V and J genes are TRBV10-3 and TRBJ1-1; D remains unclear. Trimming shortened V by 6 bases and J by 3 bases, and 8 bases separated the two germline ends. Germline CDR1 is ENHRY and CDR2 is SYGVKD. CDR3 size: 12 residues. The CDR3 loop reads CAIRERDTEAFF. The CDR3 coding sequence is TGTGCCATCAGGGAGAGGGACACTGAAGCTTTCTTT.

Only a few counts were recorded for this clone. This chain connects TRBV30 to TRBJ1-1; D may be TRBD1 (6 bases). Trimming removed 3 bases from V and 1 base from J, with 12 bases in between. This CDR3 has 14 residues. Germline loops: CDR1 GTSNPN, CDR2 SVGIG (reference sequence). This CDR3 is CAWSVGTPNTEAFF. The CDR3 DNA follows: TGTGCCTGGAGCGTCGGGACACCGAACACTGAAGCTTTCTTT.

V gene TRBV30 combines with J gene TRBJ2-3; 8 bases agree with TRBD1. V trimming: 6 bases; J trimming: 2 bases; junction bases outside the gene matches: 10. Germline assignment: CDR1 GTSNPN and CDR2 SVGIG (reference sequence). CDR3 length: 15 residues. The CDR3 here is CACPRTGPSTDTQYF. CDR3 in DNA: TGTGCCTGCCCTAGGACAGGGCCTTCCACAGATACGCAGTATTTT.

The chain has TRBV6-1 and TRBJ1-2; no clear D. Germline CDR1 reads MNHNS; CDR2 reads SASEGT. This CDR3 region has 14 residues. Trimming pared 6 bases from V and 5 bases from J, leaving 16 bases between. Here the CDR3 reads CASRDGWNRYGYTF. The CDR3 region has the DNA TGTGCCAGCAGAGACGGCTGGAATCGGTATGGCTACACCTTC.

The rearrangement uses TRBV7-2 and TRBJ1-2, with TRBD1 matching over 9 bases. The germline gives CDR1 SGHTA, CDR2 FQGNSA. This CDR3 spans 15 amino acids. J was trimmed by 7 bases and V by 2 bases; bases with no gene match: 8. CDR3: CASSLRDRDHAGYTF. The CDR3 DNA is TGTGCCAGCAGCTTAAGGGACAGGGACCATGCTGGCTACACCTTC.

This chain connects TRBV29-1 to TRBJ2-7, with TRBD1 matching over 12 bases. Germline V CDR1 and CDR2: SQVTM, ANQGSEA. J lost 7 bases, V lost 7 bases, and 11 bases had no gene match. The CDR3 length is 14 residues. The DNA of the CDR3 is TGCAGCGCCACCGGGACAGGGGGCTTAGAAGAGCAGTACTTC. It codes for CSATGTGGLEEQYF.

The rearrangement uses TRBV2 and TRBJ2-7; D perhaps matches TRBD2 (6 bases). Germline assignment: CDR1 SNHLY and CDR2 FYNNEI. The ends were cut back, 6 bases at V and 5 bases at J, with 14 bases in the middle. CDR3 length: 13 amino acids. CDR3 DNA: TGTGCCAGCAGAGTTTCGGGGACTGACGAGCAGTACTTC. Its protein is CASRVSGTDEQYF.

This clone was observed a few times. This rearrangement joins TRBV2 to TRBJ1-5; a weak D match, TRBD1 (6 bases). This CDR3 spans 12 amino acids. Germline V lookup: CDR1 SNHLY, CDR2 FYNNEI. Trimming took 7 bases from V and 6 from J, leaving 10 bases between them. Here the CDR3 reads CASNTRGQPQHF. The CDR3, as DNA: TGTGCCAGCAATACCAGGGGTCAGCCCCAGCATTTT.

The V gene is TRBV7-9, the J gene TRBJ2-1; possibly TRBD1 for D (5 bases). The V end lost 7 bases, the J end lost 0 bases, and 16 bases lay between the germline ends. The germline CDR1 and CDR2 sequences are SEHNR and FQNEAQ (reference sequence). CDR3 size: 16 residues. The CDR3 DNA is TGTGCCAGCACCTCAGGGTTTCAGTCCTCCTACAATGAGCAGTTCTTC. Protein sequence: CASTSGFQSSYNEQFF.

V gene TRBV6-6 combines with J gene TRBJ2-5; D is undetermined. V gave up 2 bases and J gave up 6 bases, with 4 bases separating them. This CDR3 has 11 amino acids. Germline loops: CDR1 MNHNY, CDR2 SVGAGI (reference sequence). CDR3 loop: CASSYGQTQYF. DNA of the CDR3: TGTGCCAGCAGTTACGGCCAGACCCAGTACTTC.

The chain is built from TRBV11-2 and TRBJ1-1; D ambiguous. The CDR3 is 15 amino acids. CDR1 and CDR2 (germline): SGHAT, FQNNGV. Trimming took 1 base from V and 0 from J, leaving 9 bases between them. The CDR3 loop is CASSLVRGLNTEAFF. The CDR3 coding sequence is TGTGCCAGCAGCTTAGTCCGGGGTTTGAACACTGAAGCTTTCTTT. Supplemented by reference TRBV11-2 and TRBJ1-1, the full variable domain reads EAGVAQSPRYKIIEKRQSVAFWCNPISGHATLYWYQQILGQGPKLLIQFQNNGVVDDSQLPKDRFSAERLKGVDSTLKIQPAKLEDSAVYLCASSLVRGLNTEAFFGQGTRLTVV.

This clone was counted once. This chain uses TRBV6-5 with TRBJ2-7; 9 nucleotides agree with TRBD1. The V gene end was trimmed by 4 bases and the J gene end by 4 bases; junction bases not matched to a gene: 5. Germline CDR1 is MNHEY and CDR2 is SVGAGI. The CDR3 runs 14 residues. The CDR3 sequence is CASSFGTGSYEQYF. The CDR3 DNA reads as TGTGCCAGCAGTTTCGGGACAGGGAGTTACGAGCAGTACTTC.